This T cell receptor (beta chain) was observed in a study of blood T cell repertoires in COVID-19. As for the study in general: The origin of the acute and convalescent COVID-19 samples was the United States, Italy and Spain. PBMCs, B-cell-depleted T cells, or T cells were the source of the cDNA or gDNA that made up the material.

As handled by the study authors: The assay estimated nucleated cells by amplifying reference gene primers. Libraries were prepared by immunoSEQ multiplex PCR; TCRdb keeps only in-frame clonotypes and omits some of them. D and trimming come from the DNA, and the V and J calls and clone size come from that table. The table lists roughly 38,000 clones, roughly 86% of them singletons, with 59% in the top ten. The sample was peripheral blood. The receptor was isolated from a man in his 70s with acute or convalescent COVID-19.

CDR3 amino acids: CASSPGLGANVLTF. CDR3 sequence (DNA): TGTGCCAGCTCCCCAGGGCTCGGGGCCAACGTCCTGACTTTC. The chain combines TRBV18 with TRBJ2-6; possible D gene TRBD1, 5 bases. Germline V gene data show CDR1 as KGHSH and CDR2 as LQKENI. Trimming pared 6 bases from V and 4 bases from J, leaving 10 bases between. The CDR3 loop spans 14 amino acids.